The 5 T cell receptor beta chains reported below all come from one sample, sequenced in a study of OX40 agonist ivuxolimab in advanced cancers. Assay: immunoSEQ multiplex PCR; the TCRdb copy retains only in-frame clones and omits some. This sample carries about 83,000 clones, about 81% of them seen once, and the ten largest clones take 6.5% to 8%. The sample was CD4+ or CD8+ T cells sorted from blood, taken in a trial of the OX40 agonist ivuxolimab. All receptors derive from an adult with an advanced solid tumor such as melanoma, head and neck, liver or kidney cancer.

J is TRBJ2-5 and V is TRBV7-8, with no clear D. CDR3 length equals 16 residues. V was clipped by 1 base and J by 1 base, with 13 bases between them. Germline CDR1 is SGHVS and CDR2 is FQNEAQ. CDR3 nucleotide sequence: TGTGCCAGCAGCTTAGGTGGAGTTCGAGGCCAAGAGACCCAGTACTTC. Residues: CASSLGGVRGQETQYF.

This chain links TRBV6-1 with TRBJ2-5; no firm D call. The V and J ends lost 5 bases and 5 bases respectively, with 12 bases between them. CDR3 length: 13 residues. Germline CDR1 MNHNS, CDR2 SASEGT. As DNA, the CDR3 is TGTGCCAGCAGTTGGGCCGGGTGGGAGACCCAGTACTTC. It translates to CASSWAGWETQYF.

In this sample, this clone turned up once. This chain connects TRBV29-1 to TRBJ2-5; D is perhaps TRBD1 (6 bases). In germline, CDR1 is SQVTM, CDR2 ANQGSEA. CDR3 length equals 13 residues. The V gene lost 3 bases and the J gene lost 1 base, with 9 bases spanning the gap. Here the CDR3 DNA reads TGCAGCGTTGACCGAGGGGGCCAAGAGACCCAGTACTTC. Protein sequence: CSVDRGGQETQYF.

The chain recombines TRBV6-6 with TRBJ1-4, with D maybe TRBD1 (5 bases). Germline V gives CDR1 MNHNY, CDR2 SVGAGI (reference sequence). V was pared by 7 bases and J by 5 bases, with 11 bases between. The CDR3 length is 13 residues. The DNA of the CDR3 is TGTGCCAGCATAAGACAGCAAAATGAAAAACTGTTTTTT. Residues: CASIRQQNEKLFF.

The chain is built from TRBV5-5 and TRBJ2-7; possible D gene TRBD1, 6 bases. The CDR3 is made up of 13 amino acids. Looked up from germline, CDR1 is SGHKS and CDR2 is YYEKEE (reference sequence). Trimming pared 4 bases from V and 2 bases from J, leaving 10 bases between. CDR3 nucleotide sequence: TGTGCCAGCAGCACTTGGACAGCCTACGAGCAGTACTTC. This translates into CASSTWTAYEQYF.